A selection of T cell receptor beta chains follows, all from one sample in a study of blood T cell repertoires in COVID-19. Only in-frame clones appear in the TCRdb table, and some are missing; sequencing was by immunoSEQ multiplex PCR. The data show approximately 55,000 clones, about nine tenths seen once. What was sequenced was peripheral blood. The receptors derive from a man aged 50 or older with active COVID-19. Both conserved end residues are part of each CDR3. The D gene is left open where the match is weak. Only some rows state a clone size, as once, few, many or a class for expanded clones.

clone size | J gene | D gene | V gene | CDR3 protein | CDR3 DNA
. | TRBJ2-7 | . | TRBV30 | CAWSPAEGRYEQYF | TGTGCCTGGAGCCCCGCGGAGGGTAGGTACGAGCAGTACTTC
. | TRBJ2-1 | . | TRBV19 | CASSMGRQLIYNEQFF | TGTGCCAGTAGTATGGGGCGGCAACTCATTTACAATGAGCAGTTCTTC
. | TRBJ1-1 | . | TRBV2 | CASTDSLNTEAFF | TGTGCCAGCACGGACAGTTTGAACACTGAAGCTTTCTTT
. | TRBJ2-3 | TRBD1 | TRBV5-6 | CASSSQGILTDTQYF | TGTGCCAGCAGCTCACAGGGGATCCTCACAGATACGCAGTATTTT
few | TRBJ1-6 | . | TRBV11-2 | CASSLGNSFSPLHF | TGTGCCAGCAGCTTAGGGAACAGTTTTTCACCCCTCCACTTT
. | TRBJ2-1 | TRBD2 | TRBV9 | CASCLGLETYNEQFF | TGTGCCAGCTGCTTAGGACTAGAAACCTACAATGAGCAGTTCTTC
. | TRBJ2-7 | . | TRBV12-3/TRBV12-4 | CASTQDSYEQYF | TGTGCCAGCACCCAGGACAGCTACGAGCAGTACTTC
. | TRBJ2-1 | TRBD2 | TRBV5-1 | CASSGTSRLDEQFF | TGCGCCAGCAGCGGGACTAGCAGGCTCGATGAGCAGTTCTTC
. | TRBJ2-1 | . | TRBV27 | CASSLSSGGYNEQFF | TGTGCCAGCAGTTTATCGTCCGGGGGATACAATGAGCAGTTCTTC
. | TRBJ2-7 | TRBD1 | TRBV10-3 | CAISESRNRDRVSF | TGTGCCATCAGTGAGTCCAGGAACCGGGACAGGGTTTCTTTC
. | TRBJ2-5 | TRBD1 | TRBV18 | CASSPRPGQQETQYF | TGTGCCAGCTCACCGAGACCGGGACAGCAAGAGACCCAGTACTTC
. | TRBJ2-7 | . | TRBV27 | CASSLPGSEQYF | TGTGCCAGCAGCCTACCGGGTTCCGAGCAGTACTTC
. | TRBJ1-4 | . | TRBV7-2 | CASSPGGAREKLFF | TGTGCCAGCAGCCCGGGGGGGGCTCGAGAAAAACTGTTTTTT
. | TRBJ2-7 | . | TRBV7-2 | CASSLGQGGNEQYF | TGTGCCAGCAGCTTAGGACAGGGAGGAAACGAGCAGTACTTC
few | TRBJ1-2 | . | TRBV6-5 | CASTQYPGQGPSYTF | TGTGCCAGCACCCAATACCCGGGTCAGGGGCCAAGCTACACCTTC
. | TRBJ1-2 | TRBD1 | TRBV5-1 | CASSLGGQGMGYTF | TGCGCCAGCAGCTTAGGAGGACAGGGCATGGGCTACACCTTC
once | TRBJ1-4 | . | TRBV6-5 | CASSYPSEGEKLFF | TGTGCCAGCAGTTACCCGAGTGAGGGAGAAAAACTGTTTTTT
. | TRBJ2-1 | . | TRBV7-2 | CASSFDRFYNEQFF | TGTGCCAGCAGCTTCGACAGATTCTACAATGAGCAGTTCTTC
. | TRBJ2-7 | . | TRBV6-5 | CASSHPLSEQYF | TGTGCCAGCAGTCACCCCTTGAGCGAGCAGTACTTC
. | TRBJ2-2 | . | TRBV11-3 | CASSLGAGELFF | TGTGCCAGCAGCCTGGGAGCCGGGGAGCTGTTTTTT
once | TRBJ2-1 | . | TRBV14 | CASSQQAYVNEQFF | TGTGCCAGCAGCCAGCAGGCTTATGTCAATGAGCAGTTCTTC
. | TRBJ2-2 | TRBD1 | TRBV7-6 | CASSSTTGGNTGELFF | TGTGCCAGCAGCTCAACGACAGGGGGGAACACCGGGGAGCTGTTTTTT
. | TRBJ2-1 | TRBD2 | TRBV19 | CASSITSGRGNEQFF | TGTGCCAGTAGTATTACTAGCGGGAGGGGGAATGAGCAGTTCTTC
. | TRBJ1-5 | . | TRBV19 | CASSMRGRGSNQPQHF | TGTGCCAGTAGTATGCGGGGGAGAGGTAGCAATCAGCCCCAGCATTTT
. | TRBJ2-1 | . | TRBV19 | CASTPGWPSNEQFF | TGTGCCAGTACCCCGGGATGGCCATCAAATGAGCAGTTCTTC
. | TRBJ1-2 | . | TRBV20-1 | CSASQGVQGYGYTF | TGCAGTGCTAGTCAAGGGGTACAAGGGTATGGCTACACCTTC
once | TRBJ2-3 | TRBD2 | TRBV5-1 | CASCSVSGNSTDTQYF | TGCGCCAGCTGCAGTGTTAGCGGGAATAGCACAGATACGCAGTATTTT
. | TRBJ1-2 | TRBD1 | TRBV4-1 | CASSQGTGVRNYGYTF | TGCGCCAGCAGCCAGGGGACAGGGGTTAGGAACTATGGCTACACCTTC
. | TRBJ1-2 | . | TRBV5-1 | CASSLAGGEFSGGYTF | TGCGCCAGCAGCTTGGCCGGCGGGGAGTTCTCTGGTGGCTACACCTTC
. | TRBJ2-3 | TRBD2 | TRBV30 | CAWIGAGGSSDTQYF | TGTGCCTGGATAGGGGCGGGAGGTTCGTCAGATACGCAGTATTTT
. | TRBJ1-1 | TRBD1 | TRBV2 | CASSGQGGTEAFF | TGTGCCAGCAGCGGACAGGGGGGAACTGAAGCTTTCTTT
medium-sized | TRBJ1-4 | . | TRBV5-6 | CASSLGPGATNEKLFF | TGTGCCAGCAGCCTGGGTCCGGGGGCAACTAATGAAAAACTGTTTTTT
. | TRBJ1-3 | . | TRBV11-2 | CASSLVGRGNTIYF | TGTGCCAGCAGCTTAGTTGGGCGAGGAAACACCATATATTTT
. | TRBJ2-2 | . | TRBV15 | CATSRNRDFNTGELFF | TGTGCCACCAGCAGGAATCGGGACTTCAACACCGGGGAGCTGTTTTTT
. | TRBJ1-1 | . | TRBV18 | CASSQLKTEAFF | TGTGCCAGCTCACAACTAAAAACTGAAGCTTTCTTT
. | TRBJ2-7 | . | TRBV5-4 | CASSLQGNSYEQYF | TGTGCCAGCAGTCTTCAGGGGAACTCCTACGAGCAGTACTTC
. | TRBJ2-7 | TRBD1 | TRBV6-5 | CASSRTGQGAQYF | TGTGCCAGCAGTCGAACGGGACAGGGGGCGCAGTACTTC
. | TRBJ2-1 | . | TRBV5-1 | CASSKAESYNEQFF | TGCGCCAGCAGTAAGGCGGAATCCTACAATGAGCAGTTCTTC
. | TRBJ1-1 | . | TRBV6-5 | CASRAGLSTEAFF | TGTGCCAGCAGGGCGGGGTTGAGTACTGAAGCTTTCTTT
. | TRBJ1-3 | . | TRBV7-8 | CASSATANTIYF | TGTGCCAGCAGCGCCACAGCAAACACCATATATTTT
. | TRBJ1-1 | . | TRBV6-5 | CASSTQLGGNTEAFF | TGTGCCAGCAGTACCCAGTTAGGGGGGAACACTGAAGCTTTCTTT
. | TRBJ1-3 | . | TRBV15 | CATSGERNTIYF | TGTGCCACCAGCGGCGAGCGTAACACCATATATTTT
. | TRBJ1-2 | TRBD1 | TRBV15 | CATSIRTGSYGYTF | TGTGCCACCAGCATAAGGACAGGGAGCTATGGCTACACCTTC
. | TRBJ2-5 | TRBD1 | TRBV7-9 | CASSSRGRETQYF | TGTGCCAGCAGCTCCAGGGGGCGAGAGACCCAGTACTTC
. | TRBJ1-6 | . | TRBV11-2 | CASSLGLYNSPLHF | TGTGCCAGCAGCTTAGGGCTCTATAATTCACCCCTCCACTTT